These 3 T cell receptor beta chains were sequenced from one sample in a study of cytotoxic CD8 clonotypes in ibrutinib-treated CLL (TCRdb year 2021). What this sample's time point label stands for: roughly 12 months on ibrutinib. Library method: the immunoSEQ multiplex PCR assay. The table comes from immuneACCESS by way of TCRdb, which keeps in-frame sequences with V and J called. Part of the clones is missing from these tables; in studies checked, under half for an unresolved V gene and the rest for unknown reasons. Here the sample has about 72,000 clones; around 65% occur a single time. The top ten hold around 5.7% of the sample. The material sequenced was PBMCs, taken after 12 months of ibrutinib treatment. The receptors here all came from a human donor with chronic lymphocytic leukemia.

The chain joins TRBV30 to TRBJ2-2; 9 nucleotides align to TRBD2. CDR1 and CDR2 from the germline V gene are GTSNPN and SVGIG (reference sequence). The CDR3 has 19 amino acids. With 3 bases clipped from V and 4 bases from J, the junction kept 18 bases outside the gene matches. The CDR3 region is CAWRASGAMPRFATGELFF. CDR3 sequence (DNA): TGTGCCTGGAGGGCTAGCGGGGCCATGCCCAGATTTGCCACCGGGGAGCTGTTTTTT.

This chain joins TRBV30 and TRBJ1-3; TRBD1 matches at 9 bases. CDR1 and CDR2 from the germline V gene are GTSNPN and SVGIG (reference sequence). CDR3 length: 14 residues. With V trimmed by 2 bases and J by 4 bases, 3 bases remained unmatched. The CDR3 sequence: CAWSSGQGGNTIYF. CDR3 in DNA: TGTGCCTGGAGTTCCGGACAGGGGGGAAACACCATATATTTT.

This clone was observed a handful of times. V and J are TRBV19 and TRBJ1-1; D possibly corresponds to TRBD1 (5 bases). V was pared by 7 bases and J by 0 bases, with 12 bases between. Germline-derived CDR1 and CDR2 are LNHDA and SQIVND (reference sequence). This CDR3 has 14 residues. DNA for the CDR3: TGTGCCAGTATGGGACGGGATTTGAACACTGAAGCTTTCTTT. Its protein product is CASMGRDLNTEAFF. The full variable domain, rest sourced from reference TRBV19 and TRBJ1-1, is DGGITQSPKYLFRKEGQNVTLSCEQNLNHDAMYWYRQDPGQGLRLIYYSQIVNDFQKGDIAEGYSVSREKKESFPLTVTSAQKNPTAFYLCASMGRDLNTEAFFGQGTRLTVV.